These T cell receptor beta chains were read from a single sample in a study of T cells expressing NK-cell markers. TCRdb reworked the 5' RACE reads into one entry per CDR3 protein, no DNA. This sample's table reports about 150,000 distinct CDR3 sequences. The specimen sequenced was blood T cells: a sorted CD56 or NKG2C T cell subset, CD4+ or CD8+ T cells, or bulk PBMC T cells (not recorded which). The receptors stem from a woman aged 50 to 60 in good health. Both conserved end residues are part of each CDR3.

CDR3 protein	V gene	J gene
CASSLQGLNTEAFF	TRBV6-5	TRBJ1-1
CASNGQGPLNEQFF	TRBV6-6	TRBJ2-1
CASRGTGWGTDTQYF	TRBV4-1	TRBJ2-3
CASSQDGAPAYEQYF	TRBV4-2	TRBJ2-7
CASSSTPMVGTDTQYF	TRBV11-3	TRBJ2-3
CASSLEGTGGVGAYEQYF	TRBV5-1	TRBJ2-7
CASSVSSGPQPQHF	TRBV9	TRBJ1-5
CASTLRTGEGRGETQYF	TRBV7-8	TRBJ2-5
CASSLLLAGGPYNEQFF	TRBV3-1	TRBJ2-1
CATSDLGLVHTF	TRBV24-1	TRBJ1-2
CASGPGQNTGELFF	TRBV5-5	TRBJ2-2
CASSQTSSGTGNEQFF	TRBV3-1	TRBJ2-1
CASSLVPAQADEQFF	TRBV7-9	TRBJ2-1
CASSLNLGGGHEQFF	TRBV12-3/TRBV12-4	TRBJ2-1
CASSFEGDAFF	TRBV12-3/TRBV12-4	TRBJ1-1
CATNDGGTDTQYF	TRBV24-1	TRBJ2-3
CASIGQGLTEAFF	TRBV5-1	TRBJ1-1
CASSSTSGRTIYEQYF	TRBV7-9	TRBJ2-7
CSVSTLERTQYF	TRBV29-1	TRBJ2-5
CASSPPWAGGRDTQYF	TRBV18	TRBJ2-3
CASSGGISGELFF	TRBV7-9	TRBJ2-2
CASSSQDRVYNEQFF	TRBV6-5	TRBJ2-1
CSAEDRGDEQYF	TRBV20-1	TRBJ2-7
CASSYSGGNTEAFF	TRBV6-5	TRBJ1-1
CSVATGSNNEQFF	TRBV29-1	TRBJ2-1
CASSQIPGLAGNTGELFF	TRBV4-2	TRBJ2-2
CASSLSPGQFEDTQYF	TRBV27	TRBJ2-3
CASSHPGTGNTEAFF	TRBV3-1	TRBJ1-1
CASSSLAGGLPSSYNEQFF	TRBV7-9	TRBJ2-1
CASSVGLAGSEQYF	TRBV9	TRBJ2-7
CASSLPRDTGELFF	TRBV11-3	TRBJ2-2
CASSRGASDGYTF	TRBV6-5	TRBJ1-2
CASSLGPGETEAFF	TRBV12-3/TRBV12-4	TRBJ1-1
CAISEPSGTLSYNEQFF	TRBV10-3	TRBJ2-1
CASSVGPRTSGTDTQYF	TRBV9	TRBJ2-3
CASSFVRRNTEAFF	TRBV19	TRBJ1-1
CSVAADNEQFF	TRBV29-1	TRBJ2-1
CASTTGTDVFTLHF	TRBV19	TRBJ1-6
CASSRASGLYEQYF	TRBV3-1	TRBJ2-7
CSARPSGTSGRLSYNEQFF	TRBV20-1	TRBJ2-1
CASSPRTDTQYF	TRBV27	TRBJ2-3
CAWSGGGSEKLFF	TRBV30	TRBJ1-4
CASIKTGSGNTIYF	TRBV12-3/TRBV12-4	TRBJ1-3
CASSQSKVEQFF	TRBV4-2	TRBJ2-1
CASSLVGTLRNEQFF	TRBV7-9	TRBJ2-1
CSARDIRAPNQPQHF	TRBV20-1	TRBJ1-5
CASSEADESYEQYF	TRBV2	TRBJ2-7
CASTPSGFSYNEQFF	TRBV19	TRBJ2-1
CASSQEGTGGGRTDTQYF	TRBV4-1	TRBJ2-3
CASMPSWDEQFF	TRBV6-6	TRBJ2-1
CASSYVGETQYF	TRBV6-5	TRBJ2-5
CASSRAGTSAAREQFF	TRBV4-1	TRBJ2-1
CASATGGSFYNEQFF	TRBV19	TRBJ2-1
CASRYPGQYNEQFF	TRBV6-5	TRBJ2-1
CASSPLGEGQVETQYF	TRBV4-1	TRBJ2-5
CASSLGASREETQYF	TRBV7-2	TRBJ2-5
CSARLEGASTDTQYF	TRBV20-1	TRBJ2-3
CASRISQETQYF	TRBV7-8	TRBJ2-5